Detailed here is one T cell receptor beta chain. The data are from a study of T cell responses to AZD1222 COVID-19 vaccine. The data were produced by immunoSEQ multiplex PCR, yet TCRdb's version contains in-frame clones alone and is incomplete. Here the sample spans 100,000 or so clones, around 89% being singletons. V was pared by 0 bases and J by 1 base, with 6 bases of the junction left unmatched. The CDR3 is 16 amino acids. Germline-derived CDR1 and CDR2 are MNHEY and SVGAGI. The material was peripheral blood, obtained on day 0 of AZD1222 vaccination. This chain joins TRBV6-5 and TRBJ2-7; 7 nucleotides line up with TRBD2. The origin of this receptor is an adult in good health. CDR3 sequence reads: CASSYSISGPSYEQYF. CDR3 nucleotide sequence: TGTGCCAGCAGTTACTCGATTAGCGGGCCTTCCTACGAGCAGTACTTC.